These 22 T cell receptor beta chains were all obtained from the same sample, sequenced in a study of identical twins. One entry per CDR3 protein results from TCRdb running MiXCR on the 5' RACE reads. The sample carries 690,000 or so distinct CDR3 sequences, 6% to 6.5% recorded once. The material sequenced was naive T cells sorted from blood. The receptors here all came from a young man in good health.

This clonotype was seen only a few times. The chain employs TRBV6-1 and TRBJ2-1, with 8 bases that match TRBD1. The germline gives CDR1 MNHNS, CDR2 SASEGT. This CDR3 is 14 amino acids long. The trim removed 7 bases at V and 7 bases at J, leaving 9 bases unmatched. This CDR3 is CASKADRGSNEQFF. The CDR3 DNA reads as TGTGCCAGCAAAGCCGACAGGGGAAGTAATGAGCAGTTCTTC.

In its sample, this clonotype was seen a few times. The chain links TRBV30 to TRBJ2-7; TRBD1 matches 8 bases. This CDR3 contains 14 residues. J was trimmed by 6 bases and V by 0 bases; bases with no gene match: 7. From germline, CDR1 is GTSNPN and CDR2 SVGIG (reference sequence). CDR3 bases: TGTGCCTGGAGTGTAGGGCAGGGGGCTGGCGAGCAGTACTTC. Translation: CAWSVGQGAGEQYF.

The sample holds a few counts of this clonotype. Here the CDR3 reads CATSGSAYNEQFF. The DNA for the CDR3 is TGTGCCACCTCGGGTAGCGCATACAATGAGCAGTTCTTC. The V call is TRBV4-2, the J call TRBJ2-1; perhaps TRBD2 as D (5 bases). The germline V and J ends were trimmed by 10 bases and 4 bases, with 14 bases remaining between them. The CDR3 has 13 residues. Per germline, CDR1 LGHNA and CDR2 YNFKEQ.

There are a few counts of this clonotype. The chain links TRBV15 to TRBJ2-7; 9 bases align to TRBD1. This CDR3 contains 15 residues. The J segment lost 4 bases and the V segment lost 4 bases, leaving 8 bases of the junction unmatched. Germline assignment: CDR1 LNHNV and CDR2 YYDKDF (reference sequence). The CDR3 DNA sequence: TGTGCCACCAGCACGCGGACAGGGGATATTTACGAGCAGTACTTC. Its translation is CATSTRTGDIYEQYF. Supplemented by reference TRBV15 and TRBJ2-7, the full variable domain reads DAMVIQNPRYQVTQFGKPVTLSCSQTLNHNVMYWYQQKSSQAPKLLFHYYDKDFNNEADTPDNFQSRRPNTSFCFLDIRSPGLGDTAMYLCATSTRTGDIYEQYFGPGTRLTVT.

The V call is TRBV7-9, the J call TRBJ2-1, with 8 bases identical to TRBD1. Germline V gene sequence: CDR1 SEHNR, CDR2 FQNEAQ (reference sequence). The CDR3 runs 17 residues. With V trimmed by 0 bases and J by 2 bases, 6 bases remained unmatched. Written as DNA, the CDR3 is TGTGCCAGCAGCTTAGCGCCGGCAGGGGGCCCCTACAATGAGCAGTTCTTC. Translated: CASSLAPAGGPYNEQFF.

V is TRBV9 and J is TRBJ2-3, with TRBD2 matching 11 bases. CDR1 SGDLS and CDR2 YYNGEE come from the germline V gene. J lost 4 bases, V lost 4 bases, and 2 bases had no gene match. The CDR3 totals 14 residues. The CDR3 sequence is CASSQLAGADTQYF. DNA of the CDR3: TGTGCCAGCAGCCAACTAGCGGGAGCAGATACGCAGTATTTT.

This clonotype was seen repeatedly, ten times or more. The chain has TRBV20-1 and TRBJ2-1, with D tentatively TRBD1 (6 bases). The CDR3 has 15 amino acids. Trimming took off 5 bases at V and 4 bases at J, with 18 bases between the two ends. Germline assignment: CDR1 DFQATT and CDR2 SNEGSKA (reference sequence). CDR3 in DNA: TGCAGTGCTGGCCCATCGGGACATTCTTACAATGAGCAGTTCTTC. Residues: CSAGPSGHSYNEQFF.

The chain links TRBV5-1 to TRBJ2-1, with 9 bases matching TRBD1. This CDR3 spans 16 amino acids. CDR1 is SGHRS and CDR2 is YFSETQ in the germline V gene. The J segment lost 5 bases and the V segment lost 1 base, leaving 7 bases of the junction unmatched. The CDR3, as DNA: TGCGCCAGCAGCTTGCCGGGGACAGGGCGTCACAATGAGCAGTTCTTC. As protein: CASSLPGTGRHNEQFF.

This clonotype was observed many times. V and J are TRBV5-1 and TRBJ2-3; 12 nucleotides match TRBD2. CDR1 is SGHRS, CDR2 YFSETQ, per germline. The CDR3 totals 18 residues. V lost 1 base and J lost 4; bases outside the gene matches: 10. CDR3 sequence reads: CASSLFLAGGRSADTQYF. The CDR3 DNA sequence: TGCGCCAGCAGCTTGTTCCTAGCGGGAGGGCGATCTGCAGATACGCAGTATTTT.

V usage is TRBV6-2 or TRBV6-3 and J usage is TRBJ2-7, with 10 bases identical to TRBD2. The V gene's germline CDR1 is MNHEY and CDR2 SVGEGT. This CDR3 is 14 amino acids long. V shed 8 bases and J 3 bases; nucleotides not matched to a gene: 7. The CDR3 loop is CASGSSGSRYEQYF. The DNA for the CDR3 is TGTGCCAGCGGCTCTAGCGGGAGTCGCTACGAGCAGTACTTC.

The table lists this clonotype with a few counts. V is TRBV20-1 and J is TRBJ2-7; no clear D. CDR3 length equals 13 residues. V lost 4 bases and J lost 0, with 10 bases in between. Germline assignment: CDR1 DFQATT and CDR2 SNEGSKA (reference sequence). The CDR3 here is CSATPTDSYEQYF. The CDR3, as DNA: TGCAGTGCTACCCCGACGGACTCCTACGAGCAGTACTTC.

This clonotype was detected many times. This chain connects TRBV12-3 or TRBV12-4 to TRBJ2-2; D not resolved. The CDR3 is 14 amino acids. Trimming pared 6 bases from V and 0 bases from J, leaving 8 bases between. Written as DNA, the CDR3 is TGTGCCAGCAGCCAAACAGCGAACACCGGGGAGCTGTTTTTT. Translating it yields CASSQTANTGELFF.

This clonotype was detected only a few times. The CDR3 sequence is CASSDFPGQGTENIQYF. CDR3 nucleotide sequence: TGTGCCAGCAGCGATTTCCCGGGACAGGGTACCGAAAACATTCAGTACTTC. This chain joins TRBV7-6 and TRBJ2-4; 9 bases line up with TRBD1. V trimming: 5 bases; J trimming: 5 bases; junction bases outside the gene matches: 13. The germline V gene has CDR1 SGHVS and CDR2 FNYEAQ. The CDR3 covers 17 residues.

This clonotype occurred many times. The CDR3 DNA sequence: TGCAGCGTTGCAGGGACCAAAAACATTCAGTACTTC. This sequence encodes CSVAGTKNIQYF. The gene calls are TRBV29-1 and TRBJ2-4, with D tentatively TRBD1 (5 bases). Germline CDR1 and CDR2: SQVTM and ANQGSEA. Trimming shortened V by 4 bases and J by 2 bases, and 6 bases separated the two germline ends. The CDR3 consists of 12 residues. The full variable domain, with the rest looked up from reference TRBV29-1 and TRBJ2-4, is SAVISQKPSRDICQRGTSLTIQCQVDSQVTMMFWYRQQPGQSLTLIATANQGSEATYESGFVIDKFPISRPNLTFSTLTVSNMSPEDSSIYLCSVAGTKNIQYFGAGTRLSVL.

This clonotype turned up a few times. The chain uses TRBV30 and TRBJ2-3; D is ambiguous. This CDR3 has 15 residues. V was cut by 0 bases and J by 0 bases, with 10 bases left in between. Germline V gives CDR1 GTSNPN, CDR2 SVGIG (reference sequence). CDR3 coding DNA: TGTGCCTGGAGTGTTCAGTCGCCTAGCACAGATACGCAGTATTTT. Translating gives CAWSVQSPSTDTQYF.

At least ten counts were recorded for this clonotype. The chain is built from TRBV7-3 and TRBJ2-3; 16 positions agree with TRBD2. The trim removed 4 bases at V and 1 base at J, leaving 5 bases unmatched. Germline-derived CDR1 and CDR2 are SGHTA and FQGTGA. The CDR3 contains 18 residues. In DNA, the CDR3 is TGTGCCAGCAGCTATGGGACTAGCGGGAGGGTTGGCACAGATACGCAGTATTTT. Protein: CASSYGTSGRVGTDTQYF. Using reference TRBV7-3 and TRBJ2-3 for the parts outside the CDR3, the full variable domain is GAGVSQTPSNKVTEKGKYVELRCDPISGHTALYWYRQSLGQGPEFLIYFQGTGAADDSGLPNDRFFAVRPEGSVSTLKIQRTERGDSAVYLCASSYGTSGRVGTDTQYFGPGTRLTVL.

This clonotype was found many times. The CDR3 coding sequence is TGTGCCAGCAGGTTTCTAAACACTGAAGCTTTCTTT. Protein: CASRFLNTEAFF. The V call is TRBV12-3 or TRBV12-4, the J call TRBJ1-1, with no clear D. The CDR3 spans 12 residues. Trimming shortened V by 6 bases and J by 2 bases, and 7 bases separated the two germline ends.

In this sample, this clonotype turned up a few times. V is TRBV7-6 and J is TRBJ2-5; D gene ambiguous. Germline CDR1 is SGHVS and CDR2 is FNYEAQ. The CDR3 is 15 amino acids. V shed 2 bases and J shed 4 bases, with 14 bases lying between them. CDR3 DNA sequence: TGTGCCAGCAGCTTAACCATATCTACCCGAGAGACCCAGTACTTC. The encoded protein is CASSLTISTRETQYF.

This clonotype has at least ten counts. This chain uses TRBV24-1 with TRBJ2-1; D not certain. The germline V gene encodes CDR1 KGHDR and CDR2 SFDVKD. This CDR3 has 12 amino acids. Trimming took off 4 bases at V and 11 bases at J, with 11 bases between the two ends. In DNA form, the CDR3 reads TGTGCCACCAGTGACCCCGGACGGAAGCAGTTCTTC. It translates to CATSDPGRKQFF.

This clonotype has at least ten counts. This chain joins TRBV4-1 and TRBJ2-1; D is possibly TRBD2 (6 bases). V lost 1 base, J lost 0 bases, and 7 bases lay in between. The CDR3 totals 15 residues. Germline CDR1 MGHRA, CDR2 YSYEKL. CDR3 loop: CASSQGSGSYNEQFF. In nucleotides, the CDR3 is TGCGCCAGCAGCCAAGGTAGCGGCTCCTACAATGAGCAGTTCTTC.

This clonotype was detected many times. The gene calls are TRBV20-1 and TRBJ2-3; D ambiguous. The CDR3 is made up of 12 amino acids. Per germline, CDR1 DFQATT and CDR2 SNEGSKA (reference sequence). With 6 bases removed from V and 4 bases from J, the gap between germline ends came to 11 bases. CDR3 sequence reads: CSAQNWADTQYF. The CDR3 DNA sequence: TGCAGTGCCCAAAATTGGGCAGATACGCAGTATTTT.

The chain couples TRBV27 to TRBJ2-7, with 7 bases lining up with TRBD2. J lost 3 bases, V lost 7 bases, and 9 bases had no gene match. The CDR3 consists of 14 residues. The V gene's germline CDR1 is MNHEY and CDR2 SMNVEV (reference sequence). The CDR3 sequence is CASKTTGGHYEQYF. As DNA, the CDR3 is TGTGCCAGCAAAACAACGGGAGGCCACTACGAGCAGTACTTC.